This TCR beta chain is drawn from a study of monozygotic twins with inflammatory bowel disease. Remarks on this clonotype: Its target is not known.

TCRdb re-called the 5' RACE reads, yielding one record per CDR3 amino acid sequence without DNA. This table holds under 200,000 distinct CDR3 sequences. Points from the study as a whole: A reduction in TCRbeta diversity (inverse Simpson) was seen in IBD patients relative to healthy co-twins.

CDR1 LGHNA and CDR2 YNFKEQ come from the germline V gene. The length of the CDR3 is 15 residues. This clonotype originated in a human donor with ulcerative colitis or Crohn's disease, or a healthy co-twin of an affected twin (not recorded which). The chain carries TRBV4-2 and TRBJ2-5; no DNA is available, so the TRBD1 call from TCRdb remains unchecked. Sequencing was done on a sample of blood. The CDR3 spells CASSENPTPGETQYF.